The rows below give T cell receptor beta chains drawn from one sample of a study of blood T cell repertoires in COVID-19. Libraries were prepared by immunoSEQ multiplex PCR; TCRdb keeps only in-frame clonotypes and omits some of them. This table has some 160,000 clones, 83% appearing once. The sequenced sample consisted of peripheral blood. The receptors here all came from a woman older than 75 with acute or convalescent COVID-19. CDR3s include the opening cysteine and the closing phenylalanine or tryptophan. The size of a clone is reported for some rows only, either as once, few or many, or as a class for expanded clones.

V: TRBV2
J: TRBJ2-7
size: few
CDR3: CASGNQGTYEQYF

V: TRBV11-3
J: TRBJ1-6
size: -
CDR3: CASSCRGFLSDDNSPLHF

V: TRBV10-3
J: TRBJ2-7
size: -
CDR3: CAIRIGGSYEQYF

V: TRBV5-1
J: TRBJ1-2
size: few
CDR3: CASSLNGRTEGYTF

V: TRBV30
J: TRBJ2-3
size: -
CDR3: CAWSPARITDTQYF

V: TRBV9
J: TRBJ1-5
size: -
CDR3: CASSVTGGNQPQHF

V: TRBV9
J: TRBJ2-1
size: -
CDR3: CASSALVAGVINEQFF

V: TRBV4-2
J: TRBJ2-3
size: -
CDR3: CASSQGGGAISTDTQYF

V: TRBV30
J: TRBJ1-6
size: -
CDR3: CAWSASSRSPLHF

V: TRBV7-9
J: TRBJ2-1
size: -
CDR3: CASSSGTGGNEQFF

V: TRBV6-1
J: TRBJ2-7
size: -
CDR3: CASSDQGDSYEQYF

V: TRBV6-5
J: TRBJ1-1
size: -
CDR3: CASNSDGTGGTEAFF

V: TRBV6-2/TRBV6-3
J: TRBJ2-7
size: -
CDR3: CASSKIRGQGSYEQYF

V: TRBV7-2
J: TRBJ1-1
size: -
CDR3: CASSLVTDGDTEAFF

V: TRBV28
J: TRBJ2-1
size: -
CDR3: CASSFGRPGTEQFF

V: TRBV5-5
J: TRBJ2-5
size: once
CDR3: CASSSGLPGETQYF

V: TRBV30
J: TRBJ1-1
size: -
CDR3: CAWSVTERTEAFF

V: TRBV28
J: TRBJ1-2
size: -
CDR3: CASRPYRATNYGYTF

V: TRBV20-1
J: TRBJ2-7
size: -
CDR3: CSASGVYEQYF

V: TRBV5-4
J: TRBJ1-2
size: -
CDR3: CASSQGDYGYTF

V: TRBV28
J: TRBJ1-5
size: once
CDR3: CASSLWERNQPQHF

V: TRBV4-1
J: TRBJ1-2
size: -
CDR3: CASSPPGVPYGYTF

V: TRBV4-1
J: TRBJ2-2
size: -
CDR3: CASSPLTGELAGELFF

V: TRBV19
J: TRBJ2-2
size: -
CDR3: CASSIARSGTGELFF

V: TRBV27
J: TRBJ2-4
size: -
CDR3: CASSLYGQGKNSIQYF

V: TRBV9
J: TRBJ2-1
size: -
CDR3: CASSAGQGNFNEQFF

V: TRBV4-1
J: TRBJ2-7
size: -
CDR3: CASSQFGQGSYEQYF

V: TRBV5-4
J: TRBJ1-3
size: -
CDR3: CASSSGQARSGNTIYF

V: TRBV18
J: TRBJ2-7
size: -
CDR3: CASSPTWGRRGGFYEQYF

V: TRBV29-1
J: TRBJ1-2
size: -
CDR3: CSVEGQGVYGYTF

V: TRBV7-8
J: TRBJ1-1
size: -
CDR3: CASSLWESGTEAFF

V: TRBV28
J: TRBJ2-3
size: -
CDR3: CASSLQGQGNTDTQYF

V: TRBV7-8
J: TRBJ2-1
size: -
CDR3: CASSRGFRSDEQFF

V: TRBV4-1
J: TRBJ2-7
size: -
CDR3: CASSQDPKGTGRYEQYF

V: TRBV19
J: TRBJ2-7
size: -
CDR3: CASSESGRGEQYF

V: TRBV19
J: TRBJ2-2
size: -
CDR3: CASFRGNTGELFF

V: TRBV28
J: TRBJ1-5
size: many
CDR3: CASSLLAGTNQPQHF

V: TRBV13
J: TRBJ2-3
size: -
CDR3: CASSHDGTSGRTDTQYF

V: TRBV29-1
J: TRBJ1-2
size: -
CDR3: CSVDRGNYGYTF

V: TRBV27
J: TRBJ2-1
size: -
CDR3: CASSVTSGGVFNEQFF

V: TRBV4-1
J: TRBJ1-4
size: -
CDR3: CASSQERGPFNEKLFF

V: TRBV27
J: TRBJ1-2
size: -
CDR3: CASHPGQGPYGYTF

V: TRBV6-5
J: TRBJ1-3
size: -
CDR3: CASTNGRRGGNTIYF

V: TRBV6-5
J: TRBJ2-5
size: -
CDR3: CASSNAGVRQETQYF

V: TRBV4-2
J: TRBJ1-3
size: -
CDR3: CASSQDTGTGNTIYF

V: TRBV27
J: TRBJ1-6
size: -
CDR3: CASSRPGTGSPLHF

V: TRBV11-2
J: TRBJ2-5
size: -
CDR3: CASSPIRTGQETQYF

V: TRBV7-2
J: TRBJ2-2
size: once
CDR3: CASTPEPTSDEHRGAVF

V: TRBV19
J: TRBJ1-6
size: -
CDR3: CASSMDRGGSYNSPLHF

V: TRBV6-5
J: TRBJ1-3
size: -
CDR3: CASSDSWGSGNTIYF

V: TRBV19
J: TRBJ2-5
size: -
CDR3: CASSIGEVWETQYF

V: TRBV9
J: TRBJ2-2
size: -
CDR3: CASSAGQLNTGELFF

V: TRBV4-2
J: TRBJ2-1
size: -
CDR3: CASSQVSAGGNEQFF

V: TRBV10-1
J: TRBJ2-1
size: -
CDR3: CASSEPGGINEQFF

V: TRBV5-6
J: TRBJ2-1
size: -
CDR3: CASSNGAVHNEQFF

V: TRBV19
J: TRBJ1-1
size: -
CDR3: CASADRNTEAFF